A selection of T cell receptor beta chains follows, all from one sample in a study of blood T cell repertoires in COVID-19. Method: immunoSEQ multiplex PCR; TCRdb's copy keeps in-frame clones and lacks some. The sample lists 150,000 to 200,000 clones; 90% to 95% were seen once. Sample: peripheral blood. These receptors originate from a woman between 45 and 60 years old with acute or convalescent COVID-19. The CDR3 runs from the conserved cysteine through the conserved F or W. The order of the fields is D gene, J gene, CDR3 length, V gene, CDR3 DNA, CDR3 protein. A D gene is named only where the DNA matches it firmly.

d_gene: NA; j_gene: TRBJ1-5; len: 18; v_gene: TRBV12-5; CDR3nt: TGTGCTAGTGGTTTGGTACCGGGACACAAATTTACGAATCAGCCCCAGCATTTT; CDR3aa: CASGLVPGHKFTNQPQHF
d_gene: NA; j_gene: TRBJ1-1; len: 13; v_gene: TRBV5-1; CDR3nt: TGCGCCAGCACAGGGACAAGGTCGACTGAAGCTTTCTTT; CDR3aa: CASTGTRSTEAFF
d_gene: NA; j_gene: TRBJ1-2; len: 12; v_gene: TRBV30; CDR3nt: TGTGCCTGGAGCCCACAGGGCGGTGGCTACACCTTC; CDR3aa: CAWSPQGGGYTF
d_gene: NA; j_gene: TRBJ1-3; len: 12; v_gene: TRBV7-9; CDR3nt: TGTGCCAGCCGGGGGTCTGGAAACACCATATATTTT; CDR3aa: CASRGSGNTIYF
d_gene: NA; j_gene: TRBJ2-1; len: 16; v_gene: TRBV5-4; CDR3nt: TGTGCCAGCAGCCCGACCGGGGGAGGCTCCTACAATGAGCAGTTCTTC; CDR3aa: CASSPTGGGSYNEQFF
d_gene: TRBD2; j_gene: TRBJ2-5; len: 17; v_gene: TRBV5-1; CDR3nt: TGCGCCAGCAGCTGGACCCTCGGGCGGGGGACCCAAGAGACCCAGTACTTC; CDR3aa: CASSWTLGRGTQETQYF
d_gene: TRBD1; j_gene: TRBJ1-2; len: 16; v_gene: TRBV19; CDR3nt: TGTGCCAGTACCTTCGACCCGCAGGACAGGGTCTATGGCTACACCTTC; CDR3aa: CASTFDPQDRVYGYTF
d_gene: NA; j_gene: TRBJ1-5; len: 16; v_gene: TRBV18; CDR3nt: TGTGCCAGCTCACTTTCGACAGGCTTGGGGAATCAGCCCCAGCATTTT; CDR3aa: CASSLSTGLGNQPQHF
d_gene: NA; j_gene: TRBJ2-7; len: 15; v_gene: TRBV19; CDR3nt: TGTGCCAGTAGTATACAGGGGACGTCTTCCTACGAGCAGTACTTC; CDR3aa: CASSIQGTSSYEQYF
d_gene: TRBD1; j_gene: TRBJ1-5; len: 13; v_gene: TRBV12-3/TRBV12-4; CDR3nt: TGTGCCAGCGCCGGGACAGGGTATCAGCCCCAGCATTTT; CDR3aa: CASAGTGYQPQHF